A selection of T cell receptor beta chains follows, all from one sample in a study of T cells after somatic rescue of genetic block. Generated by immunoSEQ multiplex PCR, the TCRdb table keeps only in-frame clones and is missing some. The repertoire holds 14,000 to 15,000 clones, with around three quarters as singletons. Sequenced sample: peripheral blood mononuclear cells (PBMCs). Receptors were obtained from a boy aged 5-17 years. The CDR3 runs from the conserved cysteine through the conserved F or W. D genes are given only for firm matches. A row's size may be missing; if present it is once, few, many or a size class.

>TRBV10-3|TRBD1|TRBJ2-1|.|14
CAISEDRGWNEQFF
TGTGCCATCAGTGAGGACAGGGGTTGGAATGAGCAGTTCTTC
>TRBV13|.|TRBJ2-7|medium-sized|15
CASSSRQGDPYEQYF
TGTGCCAGCAGCTCAAGGCAGGGTGATCCCTACGAGCAGTACTTC
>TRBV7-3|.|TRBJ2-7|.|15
CASSLTGSGFYEQYF
TGTGCCAGCAGCTTAACAGGTTCCGGTTTCTACGAGCAGTACTTC
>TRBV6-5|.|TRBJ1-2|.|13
CASSLGRNYGYTF
TGTGCCAGCAGCTTAGGGCGGAACTATGGCTACACCTTC
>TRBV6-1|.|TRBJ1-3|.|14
CASSDRVAGNTIYF
TGTGCCAGCAGTGACAGGGTAGCGGGAAACACCATATATTTT
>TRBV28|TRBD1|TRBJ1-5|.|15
CASRRRDSSNQPQHF
TGTGCCAGCAGGAGAAGGGACAGTAGCAATCAGCCCCAGCATTTT
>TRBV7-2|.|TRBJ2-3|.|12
CASSLRPNTQYF
TGTGCCAGCAGCCTACGACCGAATACGCAGTATTTT
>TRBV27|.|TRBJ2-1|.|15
CASSWSYSSYNEQFF
TGTGCCAGCAGTTGGAGTTATAGCTCCTACAATGAGCAGTTCTTC
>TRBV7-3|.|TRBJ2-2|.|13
CASSPRTAGELFF
TGTGCCAGCAGCCCGCGGACGGCCGGGGAGCTGTTTTTT
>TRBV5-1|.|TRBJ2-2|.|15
CASSLGWQGPGELFF
TGCGCCAGCAGCTTGGGTTGGCAGGGGCCCGGGGAGCTGTTTTTT
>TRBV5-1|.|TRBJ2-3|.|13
CASSAEVTDTQYF
TGCGCCAGCAGCGCGGAAGTCACAGATACGCAGTATTTT
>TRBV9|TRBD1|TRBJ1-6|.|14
CASSPGTVNSPLHF
TGTGCCAGCAGCCCCGGGACAGTTAATTCACCCCTCCACTTT
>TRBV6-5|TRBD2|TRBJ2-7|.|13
CASSNPGLEEQYF
TGTGCCAGCAGTAACCCGGGACTAGAAGAGCAGTACTTC
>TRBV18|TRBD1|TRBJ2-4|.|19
CASSPGYGTDGRTKNIQYF
TGTGCCAGCTCACCAGGATATGGGACAGACGGTAGAACCAAAAACATTCAGTACTTC
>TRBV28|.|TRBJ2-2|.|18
CASRGPNMGRSNTGELFF
TGTGCCAGCAGAGGTCCCAACATGGGACGATCGAACACCGGGGAGCTGTTTTTT